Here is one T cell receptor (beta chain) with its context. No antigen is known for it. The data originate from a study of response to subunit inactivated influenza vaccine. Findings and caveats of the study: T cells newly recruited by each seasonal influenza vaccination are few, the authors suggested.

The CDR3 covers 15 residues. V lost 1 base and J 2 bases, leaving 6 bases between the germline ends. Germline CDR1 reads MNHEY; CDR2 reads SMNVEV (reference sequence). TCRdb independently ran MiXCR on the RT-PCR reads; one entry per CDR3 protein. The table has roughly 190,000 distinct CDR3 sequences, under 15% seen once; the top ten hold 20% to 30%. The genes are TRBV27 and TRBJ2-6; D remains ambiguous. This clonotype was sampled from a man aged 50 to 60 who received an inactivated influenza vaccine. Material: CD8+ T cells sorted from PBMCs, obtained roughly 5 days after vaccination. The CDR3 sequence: CASSLFVAGANVLTF. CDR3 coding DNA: TGTGCCAGCAGTTTATTCGTGGCTGGGGCCAACGTCCTGACTTTC.